This T cell receptor beta chain was sequenced in a study of blood T cell repertoires in COVID-19. Looking at the study overall: The United States, Italy and Spain provided the acute and convalescent COVID-19 samples.

Authors' methods: By means of reference gene primer amplification, nucleated cell counts were estimated. Sequenced by immunoSEQ multiplex PCR; TCRdb stores in-frame clones only, minus some. The V and J calls and clone size were taken over from that table, and D and trimming were inferred from the DNA. The sample yields some 300,000 clones, 86% seen once. CDR3 size: 14 residues. Trimming removed 4 bases from V and 1 base from J, with 8 bases in between. CDR1 and CDR2 (germline): LGHDT, YNNKEL (reference sequence). The chain has TRBV3-1 (or the pseudogene TRBV3-2) and TRBJ1-5; D ambiguous. This sequence was found in a woman in her seventies with COVID-19, enrolled during active disease. Sequenced material: peripheral blood. The CDR3 region is CASSLGLSNQPQHF. CDR3 nucleotide sequence: TGTGCCAGCAGCCTCGGACTGAGCAATCAGCCCCAGCATTTT.